This T cell receptor beta chain was sequenced for a study of cytomegalovirus exposure and HLA in healthy donors. Study as a whole: It was reported in a later analysis that the same platform had been used for the 120 validation repertoires as for the roughly 650 first-cohort repertoires. Whole-study results and caveats: A few chains linked to CMV were shown in vitro to be specific for CMV antigens. 150 or so TCR beta chains were listed as cytomegalovirus-associated.

From the approximately 120-subject validation cohort, which was separate from the roughly 610-subject first cohort, the donors were drawn. The CDR3 runs to 14 residues. Germline-derived CDR1 and CDR2 are SGHNT and YYREEE (reference sequence). V gave up 0 bases and J gave up 5 bases; unmatched junction bases: 1. On this clone itself: What it recognizes is unknown.

Measured with immunoSEQ multiplex PCR; TCRdb has only the in-frame clones, and not every one. Of about 82,000 clones detected, roughly 96% appear once; the ten largest clones hold 0.69%. The source of this sequence is a woman aged 18-29 years in good health and CMV-seronegative. The material sequenced was PBMCs. The gene calls are TRBV5-4 and TRBJ2-7, with 11 bases fitting TRBD1. CDR3 nucleotide sequence: TGTGCCAGCAGCTTGGGGACAGGGGGCGACGAGCAGTACTTC. It translates to CASSLGTGGDEQYF.